This T cell receptor (beta chain) stems from a study of blood T cell repertoires in COVID-19. Study information: Sites in the United States, Italy and Spain provided acute and convalescent COVID-19 samples. Sources were T cells, B-cell-depleted T cells, or PBMCs; the material itself was cDNA or gDNA.

Measured with immunoSEQ multiplex PCR; TCRdb has only the in-frame clones, and not every one. The sample lists fewer than 150,000 clones; 80% to 90% were seen once. The V gene end was trimmed by 8 bases and the J gene end by 3 bases; junction bases not matched to a gene: 19. This CDR3 comprises 18 residues. Germline-derived CDR1 and CDR2 are MNHEY and SMNVEV (reference sequence). V gene TRBV27 combines with J gene TRBJ1-5; the match to TRBD1 covers 7 bases. The receptor was derived from a woman aged 80 or older with acute or convalescent COVID-19. Input material: peripheral blood. The CDR3 loop is CASAPRGQSLTDNQPQHF. DNA of the CDR3: TGTGCCAGCGCCCCCCGGGGACAGTCCCTGACCGACAATCAGCCCCAGCATTTT.